This TCR beta chain was recovered during a study of blood T cell repertoires in COVID-19 (TCRdb year 2020). For the wider study: Samples from collaborators originated in the United States, Italy and Spain and spanned both the acute and convalescent phases of COVID-19. The material from the prospective study consisted of cDNA or gDNA derived from T cells, B-cell-depleted T cells, or PBMCs. Subjects who had been exposed to COVID-19, were actively infected with it, or had recovered from it provided the deeply sampled blood TCRbeta repertoires that made up the dataset. The repertoires were released in a freely available public database meant as a resource for research on the immune response to SARS-CoV-2. The samples were drawn from two sources: the first 160 participants of the ongoing ImmuneRACE study, and 1,200 or so subjects contributed by 6 global collaborators. The sample metadata nearly always contained a de-identified subject ID, COVID-19 status, age in years and sex. Where available, HLA class I and class II types were obtained from metadata supplied by the sample provider rather than from assay-based typing.

TCRbeta CDR3 regions were amplified from genomic DNA by means of the immunoSEQ Assay, a bias-controlled multiplex PCR. The source study handled its data this way. The number of nucleated cells in each sample was estimated by amplification of reference gene primers within the assay. To quantify the absolute abundance of each unique TCRbeta CDR3 rearrangement, sequence reads were collapsed and filtered. For each sample, productive Simpson clonality was calculated as the square root of Simpson's diversity index across productive rearrangements. TCRdb re-hosts the immuneACCESS table, in-frame sequences only. Its copies lack some clones; in the studies checked, an unresolved V gene accounts for under half of them, and the cause for the rest is not known. V and J calls and clone size come straight from that table; D and trimming were deduced from the DNA. The sample table holds over 110,000 clones, of which around 81% were seen once. About 7.5% of the sample goes to the ten largest clones.

A remark on this clone: Its binding antigen is unknown. Base qualities are not provided; no much larger clone lies one nucleotide away.

Based on the germline V gene, the CDR1 and CDR2 sequences are LGHNA and YSLEER. Cut back by 4 bases and 1 base, the V and J ends lie 11 bases apart. The CDR3 contains 14 residues, cysteine and phenylalanine counted. The read is trimmed to its CDR3 DNA, 42 bases read in frame from base 1. Whole blood was collected in K2EDTA tubes by collaborating institutions according to the institutions' own protocols. For TCRbeta analysis, collaborators shipped samples as frozen whole blood, isolated PBMCs, or DNA extracted from either of those sample types. Overall study results and their limits: The quantity of clinical and demographic metadata differed by source and by participant and was supplied without curation.

The chain links TRBV4-3 with TRBJ2-7, with no confidently assigned D gene. The TCR comes from a human donor in a cohort sampled during active COVID-19. The sequenced sample was peripheral blood. The DNA is TGCGCCAGCAGCCCGTCCCAGGCGTCCTACGAGCAGTACTTC. Its translation reads: CASSPSQASYEQYF.